The source of this TCR beta chain is a study of OX40 agonist ivuxolimab in advanced cancers. Across the whole study: Patients' therapy was ivuxolimab, an antibody that acts as an agonist of OX40 (CD134). It was permissible to have had prior anti-PD-1, anti-PD-L1 or anti-CTLA-4 therapy, and around 40% had some. Patients achieving partial responses numbered three: one hepatocellular carcinoma case and two cutaneous melanoma cases. Broader study findings: Dosing at 0.1 to 3.0 mg/kg was accompanied by clonal expansion of CD4+ and CD8+ blood T cells by week 6.

Sequenced by immunoSEQ multiplex PCR; TCRdb stores in-frame clones only, minus some. The sample shows tens of thousands of clones, 70% to 90% of them seen only once. In regard to this clone: Its antigen is not identified.

This TCR was recovered from an adult with an advanced solid tumor such as melanoma, head and neck, liver or kidney cancer. This material consisted of CD4+ or CD8+ T cells sorted from blood, taken in a trial of the OX40 agonist ivuxolimab.

CDR3 coding DNA: TGTGCCAGCAGTTTTTCGCTCGGGAATCAGCCCCAGCATTTT. This gives the protein CASSFSLGNQPQHF. This chain connects TRBV28 to TRBJ1-5, with unresolved D. Trimming pared 3 bases from V and 4 bases from J, leaving 10 bases between. This CDR3 has 14 amino acids. From germline, CDR1 is MDHEN and CDR2 SYDVKM.